Described below is a single T cell receptor (beta chain) sequence and its context. Its antigen is unidentified. The junction differs from germline at one of its ends, possibly a read error. The data derive from a study of metastatic and nonmetastatic thyroid tumors. Study background: Comparative analysis of repertoires was undertaken across blood and tumor or nodule tissue obtained from malignant and benign thyroid patients.

Per the authors' pipeline: Variation in CDR3 across clinicopathological groups served as the basis for constructing a distant-metastasis classifier in papillary thyroid cancer. TCRdb recomputed clones from the PCR reads via MiXCR. The V and J calls come from TCRdb's annotation, not from the publication. There are around 34,000 clones in the sample; 15% to 20% occur only once, and 3.4% lies in the top ten. This CDR3 is 13 amino acids long. Looked up from germline, CDR1 is DFQATT and CDR2 is SNEGSKA (reference sequence). Ahead of thyroid surgery, no patient had received treatment of any kind. Findings of the study overall: Reported TCR beta diversity, measured in blood and tumor, was significantly higher for malignant thyroid tumors than for benign nodules.

The sample comprised blood. The TCR was taken from a female donor with papillary thyroid cancer or a benign thyroid nodule (not recorded which). Some clones in this sample may be carry-over from other donors' samples. The gene calls are TRBV20-1 and TRBJ2-7; TRBD2 agrees at 8 bases. The CDR3 protein is CSARSPAGGEHYF. For the CDR3, the DNA is TGCAGTGCTAGATCCCCCGCGGGAGGAGAGCATTACTTC.